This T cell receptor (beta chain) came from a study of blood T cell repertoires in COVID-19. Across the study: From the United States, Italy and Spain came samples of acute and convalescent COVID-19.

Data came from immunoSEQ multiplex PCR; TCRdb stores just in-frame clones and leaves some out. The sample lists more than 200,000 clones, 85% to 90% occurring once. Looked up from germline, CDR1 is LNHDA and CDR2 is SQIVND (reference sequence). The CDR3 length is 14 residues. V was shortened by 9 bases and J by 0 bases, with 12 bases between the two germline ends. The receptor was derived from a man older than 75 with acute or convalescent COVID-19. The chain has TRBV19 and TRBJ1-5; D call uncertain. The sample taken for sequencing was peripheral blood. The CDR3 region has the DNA TGTGCCAGCCAAGGAGGATATAGCAATCAGCCCCAGCATTTT. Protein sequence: CASQGGYSNQPQHF.